This is a list of T cell receptor beta chains from one sample in a study of cytomegalovirus exposure and HLA in healthy donors. Repertoires were generated with immunoSEQ multiplex PCR, while TCRdb's copy carries only in-frame clones and drops some. Among approximately 270,000 clones listed, roughly nine tenths were seen once. Sequenced sample: PBMCs. The source is a man in his late teens or twenties in good health and CMV-seropositive. Each CDR3 is given with its conserved first and last residue. D genes are given only for firm matches. Part of the rows lack a size; the others show once, few, many or a class for expanded clones.

j_call	clone_size	d_call	v_call	cdr3_nt	cdr3_aa
TRBJ1-1	.	.	TRBV4-1	TGCGCCAGCAACAACGGGGCGGGGGATGGTACCACTGAAGCTTTCTTT	CASNNGAGDGTTEAFF
TRBJ2-7	.	TRBD2	TRBV11-2	TGTGCCAGCAGCTATAAAGCTAGCGGTTCCTACGAGCAGTACTTC	CASSYKASGSYEQYF
TRBJ2-7	.	TRBD1	TRBV6-6	TGTGCCTCCGGACAGGGGGAACGCTCCTACGAGCAGTACTTC	CASGQGERSYEQYF
TRBJ1-1	.	.	TRBV27	TGTGCCAGCAGTTACTTTAGGGGGAACACTGAAGCTTTCTTT	CASSYFRGNTEAFF
TRBJ2-1	.	.	TRBV4-1	TGCGCCAGCAGCCAAGACGGGCGGGACTACAATGAGCAGTTCTTC	CASSQDGRDYNEQFF
TRBJ2-3	.	.	TRBV2	TGTGCCAGCAGTGAAATTTTCGGGGAGACGCAGTATTTT	CASSEIFGETQYF
TRBJ2-1	.	TRBD2	TRBV30	TGTGCCTGGAGTGCAATTACTAGCGGATACTACAATGAGCAGTTCTTC	CAWSAITSGYYNEQFF
TRBJ2-1	.	.	TRBV13	TGTGCCAGCAGCTTAGACGGGAGATCCTACAATGAGCAGTTCTTC	CASSLDGRSYNEQFF
TRBJ1-1	once	.	TRBV5-6	TGTGCCAGCAGCTCAGGACTAATTAGGAACACTGAAGCTTTCTTT	CASSSGLIRNTEAFF
TRBJ2-7	.	TRBD1	TRBV7-8	TGTGCCAGCAACCCTCGTGACAGGGAATCCTACGAGCAGTACTTC	CASNPRDRESYEQYF
TRBJ2-7	few	.	TRBV9	TGTGCCAGCAGCCGTTGGGACGGCTCCTACGAGCAGTACTTC	CASSRWDGSYEQYF
TRBJ1-3	.	.	TRBV13	TGTGCCAGCAGCTTAGAGGGAGGCAACTCTGGAAACACCATATATTTT	CASSLEGGNSGNTIYF
TRBJ1-2	.	.	TRBV15	TGTGCCACCAGCAGAGGGACGGGTGCCTCGGGTGGCTACACCTTC	CATSRGTGASGGYTF
TRBJ2-7	.	TRBD1	TRBV5-1	TGCGCCAGCACAGGACAGGGGGGTTTCTACGAGCAGTACTTC	CASTGQGGFYEQYF
TRBJ1-1	.	TRBD1	TRBV15	TGTGCCACCAGCAGGGGACAGGGCTTCTATGCTTTCTTT	CATSRGQGFYAFF
TRBJ2-3	.	.	TRBV29-1	TGCAGCGTCCTTGACGGCACAGATACGCAGTATTTT	CSVLDGTDTQYF
TRBJ1-2	once	.	TRBV4-1	TGCGCCAGCAGCCAAGAGGGGGGCCCCTATGGCTACACCTTC	CASSQEGGPYGYTF
TRBJ2-3	.	TRBD2	TRBV6-1	TGTGCCAGCATCACAGCGGGAGCCGGAGATACGCAGTATTTT	CASITAGAGDTQYF
TRBJ2-6	.	.	TRBV5-1	TGCGCCAGCAGCCCGGACAGCGTTCATCCCTCTGGGGCCAACGTCCTGACTTTC	CASSPDSVHPSGANVLTF
TRBJ2-3	.	TRBD2	TRBV6-5	TGTGCCAGCAGTTACTCGAAACTAGCGGGCACAGATACGCAGTATTTT	CASSYSKLAGTDTQYF
TRBJ2-5	.	.	TRBV5-1	TGCGCCAGCAGCTTTCAAGGGGGTCAAGAGACCCAGTACTTC	CASSFQGGQETQYF
TRBJ2-7	.	.	TRBV10-3	TGTGCCATCAGTGACGCAGGGGAGGACGAGCAGTACTTC	CAISDAGEDEQYF
TRBJ2-5	.	.	TRBV27	TGTGCCAGCAGTTTCCACGTGCGGGAGACCCAGTACTTC	CASSFHVRETQYF
TRBJ1-4	.	.	TRBV7-6	TGTGCCAGCAGCCTCACAACTAATGAAAAACTGTTTTTT	CASSLTTNEKLFF
TRBJ2-1	.	.	TRBV29-1	TGCAGCGTTGAGACTCCCTCCTCCAATGAGCAGTTCTTC	CSVETPSSNEQFF
TRBJ1-4	once	.	TRBV5-3	TGTGCCAGCAGCTTCCGGGGCGCAACTAATGAAAAACTGTTTTTT	CASSFRGATNEKLFF
TRBJ2-1	.	TRBD2	TRBV27	TGTGCCAGCAGTTTAACCGGGACTAGCGTCTACAATGAGCAGTTCTTC	CASSLTGTSVYNEQFF
TRBJ2-1	.	.	TRBV27	TGTGCCAGCAGTTTATCAGGCCGGAATGAGCAGTTCTTC	CASSLSGRNEQFF
TRBJ1-5	.	.	TRBV27	TGTGCCAGCAGTCGGCAGGGGCGATGGGGTCAGCCCCAGCATTTT	CASSRQGRWGQPQHF
TRBJ1-1	.	.	TRBV29-1	TGCAGCGCCCGCCCTCAGGGGATGAACACTGAAGCTTTCTTT	CSARPQGMNTEAFF
TRBJ1-1	.	.	TRBV30	TGTGCCTGTACGCCGAACACTGAAGCTTTCTTT	CACTPNTEAFF
TRBJ2-7	once	TRBD2	TRBV5-6	TGTGCCAGCAGCTTTAACCCACTAGCGGGAGGCTCCTACGAGCAGTACTTC	CASSFNPLAGGSYEQYF
TRBJ2-2	.	.	TRBV30	TGTGCCTGGAGTGTACACCCGAACACCGGGGAGCTGTTTTTT	CAWSVHPNTGELFF
TRBJ1-5	few	.	TRBV6-5	TGTGCCAGCAGTTACGGGCCAGACAATCAGCCCCAGCATTTT	CASSYGPDNQPQHF
TRBJ1-2	.	.	TRBV5-1	TGCGCCAGCAGCCTAGCAGGGTTTGGCTACACCTTC	CASSLAGFGYTF
TRBJ2-1	.	.	TRBV27	TGTGCCAGCGGGGCTTTAGCGGAAATTTACAATGAGCAGTTCTTC	CASGALAEIYNEQFF
TRBJ2-3	.	.	TRBV5-1	TGCGCCAGCAGCTTGGGGTCCGGGGGTAGCACAGATACGCAGTATTTT	CASSLGSGGSTDTQYF
TRBJ2-3	.	.	TRBV7-9	TGTGCCAGCAGCTTAGCTGCAGATACGCAGTATTTT	CASSLAADTQYF
TRBJ2-1	once	.	TRBV30	TGTGCCTGGAGTCTCTGGTCAGGGTCCTACAATGAGCAGTTCTTC	CAWSLWSGSYNEQFF
TRBJ1-1	.	.	TRBV5-4	TGTGCCAGCAGCTTGGAGGCGGGGAGAACTGAAGCTTTCTTT	CASSLEAGRTEAFF
TRBJ2-7	once	.	TRBV7-6	TGTGCCAGCAGCTTAGGACAGGCCTCGGGCTACGAGCAGTACTTC	CASSLGQASGYEQYF
TRBJ1-5	.	.	TRBV28	TGTGCCAGCTTCACAGGGATTGGTCAGCCCCAGCATTTT	CASFTGIGQPQHF
TRBJ1-2	.	TRBD1	TRBV5-5	TGTGCCAGCACCTATCAGGGACAGAACTATGGCTACACCTTC	CASTYQGQNYGYTF
TRBJ2-2	once	.	TRBV28	TGTGCCATCTTGGGGACCGGGGAGCTGTTTTTT	CAILGTGELFF
TRBJ1-2	.	.	TRBV27	TGTGCCAGCAGTCCAACAGGGAGGACAGCCGATAACTATGGCTACACCTTC	CASSPTGRTADNYGYTF
TRBJ1-3	.	.	TRBV6-1	TGTGCCAGCAGTGGGGACGGTTACTCTGGAAACACCATATATTTT	CASSGDGYSGNTIYF
TRBJ1-4	.	.	TRBV18	TGTGCCAGCGCCCTTCTTGGGGGCGGTGATGAAAAACTGTTTTTT	CASALLGGGDEKLFF